Sequencing of this TCR beta chain was carried out in a study of technical replicates of blood from a handful of donors. Sequencing used immunoSEQ multiplex PCR; TCRdb keeps in-frame clones, though not all of them. This table has approximately 69,000 clones, 88% appearing once. The sequenced sample consisted of PBMCs. The receptor's source is a human donor in good health. Some clones in this sample may be carry-over from other donors' samples.

CDR3 sequence reads: CASSPSPGLAGGPYEQYF. The CDR3 DNA reads as TGTGCCAGCAGCCCTTCCCCGGGACTAGCGGGGGGGCCTTACGAGCAGTACTTC. This chain uses TRBV4-2 with TRBJ2-7, with 16 positions matching TRBD2. The CDR3 totals 18 residues. V shed 4 bases, J shed 4 bases, and the junction held 10 bases outside the gene matches. Germline CDR1 LGHNA, CDR2 YNFKEQ.